These 28 T cell receptor beta chains originate from one sample sequenced in a study of human T cells and chemical hapten exposure. Time point given: patch test 3, about 24 weeks after DPC sensitization. Treatment of the sample: therapeutic diphenylcyclopropenone sensitization with weekly scalp DPC. TCRdb analysed the RACE reads with MiXCR anew, one entry per CDR3 protein. The sample yields roughly 71,000 distinct CDR3 sequences, around 10% seen once. Sequenced material: whole blood, taken in connection with sensitization to the hapten diphenylcyclopropenone (DPC). These receptors were obtained from a woman between 45 and 65 years old with alopecia areata. Some clones in this sample may be carry-over from other donors' samples.

This clonotype has a count of ten or more. This sequence joins TRBV12-3 or TRBV12-4 and TRBJ2-5; 12 bases agree with TRBD2. V dropped 5 bases and J dropped 4; count of bases not matched to a gene: 8. The CDR3 covers 16 residues. The chain's CDR3 is CASSTWTSGATETQYF. The CDR3 region has the DNA TGTGCCAGCAGTACGTGGACTAGCGGGGCCACAGAGACCCAGTACTTC.

This rearrangement joins TRBV4-3 to TRBJ2-7; tentatively, D is TRBD1 (6 bases). The CDR3 consists of 14 residues. Germline V gene sequence: CDR1 LGHNA, CDR2 YSLEER. The V end lost 1 base, the J end lost 3 bases, and 10 bases lay between the germline ends. Here the CDR3 reads CASSQGTEVYEQYF. The CDR3 DNA sequence: TGCGCCAGCAGCCAAGGGACAGAAGTCTACGAGCAGTACTTC.

This clonotype has a handful of counts. This chain connects TRBV7-2 to TRBJ2-3, with 7 bases identical to TRBD2. V gave up 5 bases and J gave up 1 base; unmatched junction bases: 6. Germline values: CDR1 SGHTA, CDR2 FQGNSA. The CDR3 has 15 residues. CDR3 coding DNA: TGTGCCAGCAGCCCCCCGGGGGGAGGCACAGATACGCAGTATTTT. Translation: CASSPPGGGTDTQYF.

The V and J genes are TRBV5-1 and TRBJ2-7, with a possible D match to TRBD1 (5 bases). There are 15 residues in the CDR3. The V gene's germline CDR1 is SGHRS and CDR2 YFSETQ. Trimming cost V 0 bases and J 1 base, with 11 bases left between them. In nucleotides, the CDR3 is TGCGCCAGCAGCTTGGGTGGCAGGGCGTCCTACGAGCAGTACTTC. This codes for CASSLGGRASYEQYF.

This clonotype was counted at least ten times. The CDR3 coding sequence is TGTGCCAGCAGCTTCGCCCTGGGGGGGTTGAGCGCTGGCTACACCTTC. This translates into CASSFALGGLSAGYTF. The chain links TRBV7-2 to TRBJ1-2, with a possible D match to TRBD1 (5 bases). Trimming left V 3 bases short and J 7 bases short, with 21 bases between. This CDR3 comprises 16 residues. Germline V gene data show CDR1 as SGHTA and CDR2 as FQGNSA.

This clonotype showed up just a few times. The V and J genes are TRBV7-8 and TRBJ1-6; TRBD1 matches at 7 bases. The germline V gene encodes CDR1 SGHVS and CDR2 FQNEAQ. Losses at the gene ends were 5 bases for V and 10 bases for J; bases not matched to a gene: 14. This CDR3 contains 16 residues. The CDR3 DNA reads TGTGCCAGCAGCCTATGGCTGGCAGGGGGAGTCTCACCCCTCCACTTT. This encodes CASSLWLAGGVSPLHF.

In its sample, this clonotype was seen once. This CDR3 is CASSPPEIRGEAQYF. In DNA form, the CDR3 reads TGTGCCAGCTCACCACCGGAAATCAGGGGGGAGGCCCAGTACTTC. This chain uses TRBV18 with TRBJ2-5; TRBD1 is a possible D gene (7 bases). V lost 0 bases to trimming and J lost 9 bases, with 17 bases between them. In germline, CDR1 is KGHSH, CDR2 LQKENI. The CDR3 is 15 residues long.

This clonotype was seen ten or more times. CDR3 in DNA: TGTGCCAGCTCCCCGGACAGGGCAGAGACCCAGTACTTC. The encoded protein is CASSPDRAETQYF. This sequence joins TRBV18 and TRBJ2-5; 8 bases agree with TRBD1. The V segment lost 6 bases and the J segment 4 bases; nucleotides outside the gene matches: 4. Germline V gene lookup returns CDR1 KGHSH and CDR2 LQKENI. This CDR3 comprises 13 residues.

This clonotype was seen a few times. The genes are TRBV28 and TRBJ1-1; D perhaps matches TRBD1 (6 bases). The V and J ends lost 5 bases and 10 bases respectively, with 20 bases between them. Germline assignment: CDR1 MDHEN and CDR2 SYDVKM. CDR3 length equals 14 residues. The CDR3 sequence: CASSRNQGLIGAFF. Here the CDR3 DNA reads TGTGCCAGCAGTCGAAACCAGGGGTTGATAGGAGCTTTCTTT.

This clonotype came up many times. The gene calls are TRBV28 and TRBJ1-2, with D hard to call. The CDR3 is 14 residues long. The V and J ends lost 5 bases and 4 bases respectively, with 14 bases between them. Germline CDR1 reads MDHEN; CDR2 reads SYDVKM. DNA for the CDR3: TGTGCCAGCAGTCCGGAGTTGACTAGCTATGGCTACACCTTC. Protein sequence: CASSPELTSYGYTF.

This clonotype was seen a handful of times. The J gene is TRBJ2-3, the V gene TRBV28; perhaps D is TRBD1 or TRBD2 (5 bases each). Germline V gives CDR1 MDHEN, CDR2 SYDVKM. Trimming removed 5 bases at V and 1 base at J, with 7 bases between. This CDR3 region has 13 residues. This chain's CDR3 is CASSRDRTDTQYF. Written as DNA, the CDR3 is TGTGCCAGCAGTCGGGACCGCACAGATACGCAGTATTTT.

This chain connects TRBV28 to TRBJ1-1; D perhaps matches TRBD1 (6 bases). V was pared by 3 bases and J by 4 bases, with 12 bases between. The length of the CDR3 is 14 residues. Germline V gene lookup returns CDR1 MDHEN and CDR2 SYDVKM. The DNA of the CDR3 is TGTGCCAGCAGTTTGACAGGCGAGGGCACTGAAGCTTTCTTT. Translating gives CASSLTGEGTEAFF.

In this sample, this clonotype turned up many times. This chain connects TRBV3-2 to TRBJ2-2; the table's D call of TRBD2 was not tested on the DNA. TRBV3-2 is termed a pseudogene. CDR3 length: 16 residues. This CDR3 is CASSQSGTRNTGELFF. CDR3 DNA: TGTGCCAGCAGCCAGAGCGGGACCCGGAACACCGGGGAGCTGTTTTTT.

In this sample, this clonotype turned up many times. Here the CDR3 DNA reads TGTGCCATCAGTGAGTCGAACAGGAACACTGAAGCTTTCTTT. This sequence encodes CAISESNRNTEAFF. The rearrangement joins TRBV10-3 to TRBJ1-1; D is unresolved. Germline CDR1 and CDR2: ENHRY and SYGVKD. The CDR3 has 14 amino acids. V was cut by 0 bases and J by 1 base, with 6 bases left in between.

The V gene is TRBV6-5, the J gene TRBJ2-1, with D hard to call. This CDR3 is 15 amino acids long. Germline lookup yields CDR1 MNHEY and CDR2 SVGAGI. Trimming stripped 5 bases from V and 0 bases from J, with 11 bases between. The CDR3 sequence: CASSPRSTSYNEQFF. CDR3 sequence (DNA): TGTGCCAGCAGTCCTAGGAGCACCTCCTACAATGAGCAGTTCTTC.

This clonotype was recorded a few times. This chain connects TRBV11-2 to TRBJ2-5; 10 positions agree with TRBD2. This CDR3 has 14 residues. The V gene end was trimmed by 7 bases and the J gene end by 4 bases; junction bases not matched to a gene: 6. Germline CDR1 reads SGHAT; CDR2 reads FQNNGV. CDR3 amino acids: CASTFSGGRETQYF. CDR3 nucleotide sequence: TGTGCCAGCACCTTTAGCGGGGGGCGAGAGACCCAGTACTTC.

This chain joins TRBV12-3 or TRBV12-4 and TRBJ2-2; 7 nucleotides line up with TRBD1. The ends lost 7 bases at V and 5 bases at J; junction bases unmatched: 13. The CDR3 sequence is 16 residues long. The CDR3, as DNA: TGTGCCAGCAAGACTCCGGGGCAGGGGGTAACCGGGGAGCTGTTTTTT. Encoded protein: CASKTPGQGVTGELFF.

There are many counts of this clonotype. The J gene is TRBJ1-2, the V gene TRBV3-1; D unresolved. CDR3 size: 14 residues. Germline V CDR1 and CDR2: LGHDT, YNNKEL (reference sequence). Trimming took 0 bases from V and 2 from J, leaving 7 bases between them. The CDR3 reads CASSQDPGNYGYTF. CDR3 sequence (DNA): TGTGCCAGCAGCCAAGATCCAGGAAACTATGGCTACACCTTC.

This clonotype has at least ten counts. This rearrangement joins TRBV10-3 to TRBJ1-1, with D unclear. Germline CDR1 is ENHRY and CDR2 is SYGVKD. Trimming cost V 11 bases and J 0 bases, with 7 bases left between them. The length of the CDR3 is 11 residues. CDR3 nucleotide sequence: TGTGCCGCTGCCATGAACACTGAAGCTTTCTTT. It is translated as CAAAMNTEAFF.

This clonotype was detected only a few times. The rearrangement joins TRBV12-3 or TRBV12-4 to TRBJ2-1; 8 bases map to TRBD2. The CDR3 has 15 residues. J was trimmed by 4 bases and V by 6 bases; bases with no gene match: 8. CDR3 DNA sequence: TGTGCCAGCAGCGTCTCGGCGGGAGGATACAATGAGCAGTTCTTC. Translating it yields CASSVSAGGYNEQFF.

This clonotype came up a few times. V gene TRBV28 combines with J gene TRBJ1-5; 8 nucleotides match TRBD1. V lost 1 base, J lost 7 bases, and 6 bases stayed unmatched. Germline V gene sequence: CDR1 MDHEN, CDR2 SYDVKM. The CDR3 sequence is 15 residues long. CDR3 in DNA: TGTGCCAGCAGTTTATTAGTACAGGGGGAACAGCCCCAGCATTTT. Translated: CASSLLVQGEQPQHF.

This clonotype was seen repeatedly, ten times or more. The chain couples TRBV12-3 or TRBV12-4 to TRBJ2-5; D is undetermined. This CDR3 is built from 13 residues. V was clipped by 5 bases and J by 1 base, with 8 bases between them. CDR3 loop: CASSPRIQETQYF. As DNA, the CDR3 is TGTGCCAGCAGTCCCCGAATCCAAGAGACCCAGTACTTC.

This clonotype was counted a few times. The chain uses TRBV11-2 and TRBJ1-6; 8 bases align to TRBD1. This CDR3 contains 15 residues. V was clipped by 2 bases and J by 8 bases; unmatched bases: 5. Germline CDR1 and CDR2: SGHAT and FQNNGV. DNA of the CDR3: TGTGCCAGCAGCTTAAGGACAGGGATGGATTCACCCCTCCACTTT. Protein product: CASSLRTGMDSPLHF. Full variable domain (remainder filled in from reference TRBV11-2 and TRBJ1-6): EAGVAQSPRYKIIEKRQSVAFWCNPISGHATLYWYQQILGQGPKLLIQFQNNGVVDDSQLPKDRFSAERLKGVDSTLKIQPAKLEDSAVYLCASSLRTGMDSPLHFGNGTRLTVT.

The chain uses TRBV20-1 and TRBJ2-3; D might be TRBD1 or TRBD2, each matching 5 bases. V lost 0 bases, J lost 4 bases, and 11 bases lay in between. CDR1 DFQATT and CDR2 SNEGSKA come from the germline V gene (reference sequence). CDR3 length equals 14 residues. The CDR3 loop is CSARDPQGADTQYF. CDR3 DNA: TGCAGTGCTAGAGATCCCCAGGGAGCAGATACGCAGTATTTT.

V and J are TRBV7-2 and TRBJ2-3; no definite D call. V was clipped by 3 bases and J by 4 bases, with 20 bases between them. The CDR3 is 17 residues long. Germline V gives CDR1 SGHTA, CDR2 FQGNSA. CDR3 sequence: CASSFLGRWFEADTQYF. The DNA for the CDR3 is TGTGCCAGCAGCTTTTTGGGCAGGTGGTTTGAAGCAGATACGCAGTATTTT. The full variable domain, rest sourced from reference TRBV7-2 and TRBJ2-3, is GAGVSQSPSNKVTEKGKDVELRCDPISGHTALYWYRQSLGQGLEFLIYFQGNSAPDKSGLPSDRFSAERTGGSVSTLTIQRTQQEDSAVYLCASSFLGRWFEADTQYFGPGTRLTVL.

This clonotype appeared many times. The chain uses TRBV6-5 and TRBJ1-1; possible D gene TRBD1, 6 bases. The germline CDR1 and CDR2 sequences are MNHEY and SVGAGI. V shed 2 bases and J shed 0 bases, with 13 bases lying between them. CDR3 size: 16 residues. The CDR3 spells CASSYNRAGMNTEAFF. DNA of the CDR3: TGTGCCAGCAGTTACAACAGGGCGGGCATGAACACTGAAGCTTTCTTT.

This clonotype was detected many times. J is TRBJ1-1 and V is TRBV18; TRBD1 is a possible D gene (5 bases). Trimming pared 1 base from V and 1 base from J, leaving 10 bases between. This CDR3 contains 15 residues. Per the germline V gene, CDR1 is KGHSH and CDR2 is LQKENI. The CDR3 reads CASSPQDITNTEAFF. The CDR3 coding sequence is TGTGCCAGCTCACCACAGGACATCACGAACACTGAAGCTTTCTTT.

A remark on this clonotype: With a much larger clone just one base away, this may be a read error. This chain connects TRBV19 to TRBJ2-5; no reliable D call. The CDR3 is 10 residues long. Germline V gene data show CDR1 as LNHDA and CDR2 as SQIVND (reference sequence). DNA of the CDR3: TGTCCCGGTCCTGGGGAGACCCAGTACTTC. It codes for CPGPGETQYF.